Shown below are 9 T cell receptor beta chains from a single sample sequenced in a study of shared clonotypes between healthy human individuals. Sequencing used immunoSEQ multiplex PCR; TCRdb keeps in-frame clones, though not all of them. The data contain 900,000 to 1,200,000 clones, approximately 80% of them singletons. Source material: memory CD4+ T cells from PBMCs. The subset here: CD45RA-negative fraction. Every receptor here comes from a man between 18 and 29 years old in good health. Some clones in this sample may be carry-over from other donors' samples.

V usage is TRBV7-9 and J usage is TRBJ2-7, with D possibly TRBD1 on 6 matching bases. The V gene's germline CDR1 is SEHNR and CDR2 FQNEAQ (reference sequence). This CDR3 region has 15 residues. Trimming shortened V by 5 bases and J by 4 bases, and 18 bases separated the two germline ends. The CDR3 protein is CASSQERRDIYEQYF. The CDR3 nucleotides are TGTGCCAGCAGCCAGGAGAGAAGGGACATATACGAGCAGTACTTC.

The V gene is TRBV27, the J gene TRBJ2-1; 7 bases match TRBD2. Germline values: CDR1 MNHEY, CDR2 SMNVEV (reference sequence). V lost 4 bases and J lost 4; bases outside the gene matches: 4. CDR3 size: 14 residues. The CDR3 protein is CASSSLASYNEQFF. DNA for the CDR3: TGTGCCAGCAGTTCACTAGCGAGTTACAATGAGCAGTTCTTC.

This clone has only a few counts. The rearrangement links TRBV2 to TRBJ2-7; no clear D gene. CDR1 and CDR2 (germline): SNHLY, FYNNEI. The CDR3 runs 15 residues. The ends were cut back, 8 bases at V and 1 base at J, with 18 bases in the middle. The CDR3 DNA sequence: TGTGCCAGCGGTCGGTGGGGAAGGAAGTCCTACGAGCAGTACTTC. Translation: CASGRWGRKSYEQYF.

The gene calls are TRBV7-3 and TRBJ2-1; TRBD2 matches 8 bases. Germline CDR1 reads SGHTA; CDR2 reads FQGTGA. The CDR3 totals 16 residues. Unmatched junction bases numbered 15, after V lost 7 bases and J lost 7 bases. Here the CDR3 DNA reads TGTGCCAGCAACGCGAGACCCAGCGGGAGCTTAAATGAGCAGTTCTTC. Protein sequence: CASNARPSGSLNEQFF. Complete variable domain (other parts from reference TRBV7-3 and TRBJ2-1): GAGVSQTPSNKVTEKGKYVELRCDPISGHTALYWYRQSLGQGPEFLIYFQGTGAADDSGLPNDRFFAVRPEGSVSTLKIQRTERGDSAVYLCASNARPSGSLNEQFFGPGTRLTVL.

The CDR3 DNA is TGTGCCAGCAGTTTCGTGGGACAGGGAAAACAGCCCCAGCATTTT. This gives the protein CASSFVGQGKQPQHF. J is TRBJ1-5 and V is TRBV28; 9 nucleotides align to TRBD1. V shed 3 bases, J shed 7 bases, and the junction held 7 bases outside the gene matches. This CDR3 comprises 15 residues. CDR1 and CDR2 (germline): MDHEN, SYDVKM.

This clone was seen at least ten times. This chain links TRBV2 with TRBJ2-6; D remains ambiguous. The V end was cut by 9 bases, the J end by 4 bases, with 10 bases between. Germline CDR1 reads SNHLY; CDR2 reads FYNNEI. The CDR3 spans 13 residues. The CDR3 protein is CASSISGANVLTF. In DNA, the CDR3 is TGTGCCAGTTCGATCTCGGGGGCCAACGTCCTGACTTTC.

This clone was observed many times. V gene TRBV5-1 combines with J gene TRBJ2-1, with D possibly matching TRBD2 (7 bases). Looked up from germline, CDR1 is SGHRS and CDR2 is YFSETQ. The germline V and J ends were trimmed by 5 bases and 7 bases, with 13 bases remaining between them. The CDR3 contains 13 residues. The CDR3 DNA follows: TGCGCCAGCAGTTTAGGGGGGGAAAATGAGCAGTTCTTC. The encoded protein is CASSLGGENEQFF.

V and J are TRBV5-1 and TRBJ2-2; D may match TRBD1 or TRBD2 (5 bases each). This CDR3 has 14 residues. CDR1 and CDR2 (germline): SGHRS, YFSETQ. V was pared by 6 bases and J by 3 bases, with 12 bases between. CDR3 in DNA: TGCGCCAGCAACAAGGGGACCCACACCGGGGAGCTGTTTTTT. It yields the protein CASNKGTHTGELFF.

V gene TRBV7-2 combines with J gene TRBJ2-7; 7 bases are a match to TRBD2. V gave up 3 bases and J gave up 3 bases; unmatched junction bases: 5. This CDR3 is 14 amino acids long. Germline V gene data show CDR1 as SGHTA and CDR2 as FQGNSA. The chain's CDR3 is CASSFPSGYYEQYF. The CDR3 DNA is TGTGCCAGCAGCTTTCCTAGCGGTTACTACGAGCAGTACTTC.